The clone carrying this T cell receptor beta chain was detected ten times or more. Unique molecular identifiers were incorporated when the TCRbeta library was constructed. From the PCR reads, TCRdb called clonotypes with MiXCR, one entry per CDR3 protein. Of 140,000 to 150,000 distinct CDR3 sequences listed, around 10% were seen once; the top ten hold roughly 18%. This sample is part of a study of T-cell reconstitution after alpha-beta-depleted transplantation in children. The germline gives CDR1 SGHRS, CDR2 YFSETQ. The CDR3 covers 13 residues. The J segment lost 10 bases and the V segment lost 0 bases, leaving 2 bases of the junction unmatched.

The input for sequencing was PBMCs, mostly from graft donor cells, taken 180 days after TCRalphabeta/CD19-depleted stem cell transplant. The chain has TRBV5-1 and TRBJ2-1; 9 bases align to TRBD2. The clonotype was recovered from a female patient between 2 and 15 years old who had a stem cell transplant for congenital amegakaryocytic thrombocytopenia, so the T cells may come from the graft donor. The CDR3 DNA reads as TGCGCCAGCAGCTTGGAAAGCGGGAGGGAGCAGTTCTTC. Protein sequence: CASSLESGREQFF. Full variable domain (outside the CDR3, taken from reference TRBV5-1 and TRBJ2-1): KAGVTQTPRYLIKTRGQQVTLSCSPISGHRSVSWYQQTPGQGLQFLFEYFSETQRNKGNFPGRFSGRQFSNSRSEMNVSTLELGDSALYLCASSLESGREQFFGPGTRLTVL.